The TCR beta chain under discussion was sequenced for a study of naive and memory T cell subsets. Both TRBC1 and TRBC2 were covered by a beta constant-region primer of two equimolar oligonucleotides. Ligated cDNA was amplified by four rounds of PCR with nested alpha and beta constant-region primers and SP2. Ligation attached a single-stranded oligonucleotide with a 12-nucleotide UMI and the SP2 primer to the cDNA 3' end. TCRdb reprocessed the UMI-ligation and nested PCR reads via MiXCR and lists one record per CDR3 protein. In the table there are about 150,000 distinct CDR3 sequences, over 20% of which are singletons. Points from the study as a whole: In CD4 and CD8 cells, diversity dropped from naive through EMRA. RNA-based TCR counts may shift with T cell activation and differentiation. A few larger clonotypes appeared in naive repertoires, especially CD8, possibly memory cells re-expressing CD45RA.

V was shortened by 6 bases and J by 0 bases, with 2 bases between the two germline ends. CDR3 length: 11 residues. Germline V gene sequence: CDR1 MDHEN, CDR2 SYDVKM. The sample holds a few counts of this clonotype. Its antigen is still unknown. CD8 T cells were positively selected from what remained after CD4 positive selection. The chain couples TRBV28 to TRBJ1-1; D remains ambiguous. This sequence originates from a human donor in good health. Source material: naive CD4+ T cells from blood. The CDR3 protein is CASRLNTEAFF. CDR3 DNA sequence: TGTGCCAGCAGGTTGAACACTGAAGCTTTCTTT.